This TCR beta chain appears in the sequencing data of a study of breast tumors, draining lymph nodes, adjacent tissues. From the multiplex PCR reads, TCRdb called clonotypes with MiXCR, one entry per CDR3 protein. The repertoire holds about 180,000 distinct CDR3 sequences, with 25% to 40% as singletons. This clonotype has a handful of counts. The antigen is undetermined. Findings and limits, study-wide: Compared with lymph nodes, tumors were less diverse; compared with nontumor tissue, more. Tumor and nontumor repertoires were significantly more similar in luminal-like than in basal-like breast cancer. That most tumor T cells come from lymph nodes remained unproven. Data fit most tumor T cells coming from lymph node, expanding in tumor.

Breast cancer patients provided tissue from their axillary draining lymph nodes. Germline CDR1 reads SGHTA; CDR2 reads FQGTGA. V lost 5 bases to trimming and J lost 6 bases; unmatched junction nucleotides: 6. The CDR3 totals 14 residues. Sequenced input: axillary lymph node tissue. This sequence was found in a female donor with breast cancer. Some clones in this sample may be carry-over from other donors' samples. This chain joins TRBV7-3 and TRBJ1-2; 10 bases are a match to TRBD1. CDR3 residues: CASSPDRGLNGYTF. The CDR3 coding sequence is TGTGCCAGCAGCCCCGACAGGGGGCTTAATGGCTACACCTTC.